This TCR beta chain was recovered during a study of identical twins. Germline CDR1 and CDR2: PRHDT and FYEKMQ (reference sequence). The ends lost 3 bases at V and 2 bases at J; junction bases unmatched: 3. The CDR3 length is 14 residues. Study outcomes and limitations: Out-of-frame alpha sequences common to twins were enriched for low generation probability.

Template switching added a universal primer binding site, and final cDNA carried unique molecular identifiers. Each CDR3 protein gets one entry after TCRdb re-called the 5' RACE reads with MiXCR. The table lists roughly 630,000 distinct CDR3 sequences, under 8.5% of them singletons. For this clonotype: The antigen is unknown.

The same sample was also studied in work on yellow fever vaccine responses in identical twins.

The clonotype originates from a woman under 30 in good health. The chain is built from TRBV13 and TRBJ2-7, with TRBD2 identical over 8 bases. The sample comprised PBMCs. The CDR3 region has the DNA TGTGCCAGCAGCTTTAGCGGGGAAGCCTACGAGCAGTACTTC. This codes for CASSFSGEAYEQYF.